The rows below give T cell receptor beta chains drawn from one sample of a study of T cell responses to AZD1222 COVID-19 vaccine. Assay used: immunoSEQ multiplex PCR; TCRdb lists only in-frame clones, some missing. The sample records 150,000 to 160,000 clones, roughly nine tenths being singletons. The sample was peripheral blood, taken 28 days after the second AZD1222 dose. The receptors were sampled from an adult who received the AZD1222 COVID-19 vaccine. The conserved cysteine and the conserved F or W are not part of the CDR3 here.

j_gene: TRBJ2-1
len: 9
v_gene: TRBV20-1
CDR3aa: SARDLDRDL

j_gene: TRBJ1-5
len: 12
v_gene: TRBV2
CDR3aa: ASSVILLGQPQH

j_gene: TRBJ1-1
len: 12
v_gene: TRBV6-5
CDR3aa: ASGSKSLNTEAF

j_gene: TRBJ2-2
len: 10
v_gene: TRBV6-6
CDR3aa: ASSYVAGELF

j_gene: TRBJ2-1
len: 11
v_gene: TRBV5-6
CDR3aa: ASSLDPYNEQF

j_gene: TRBJ1-1
len: 12
v_gene: TRBV5-4
CDR3aa: ASSPLRGSTEAF

j_gene: TRBJ2-7
len: 9
v_gene: TRBV6-5
CDR3aa: ASQGAREQY

j_gene: TRBJ2-2
len: 13
v_gene: TRBV2
CDR3aa: ASSFKLAGTGELF

j_gene: TRBJ1-1
len: 15
v_gene: TRBV5-4
CDR3aa: ASSLAGGGFIITEAF

j_gene: TRBJ2-5
len: 9
v_gene: TRBV10-3
CDR3aa: ASSSGETQY

j_gene: TRBJ2-2
len: 13
v_gene: TRBV7-9
CDR3aa: ASTHGQGYTGELF

j_gene: TRBJ2-5
len: 10
v_gene: TRBV2
CDR3aa: ASRGDQETQY

j_gene: TRBJ2-7
len: 7
v_gene: TRBV13
CDR3aa: ASSSPPD

j_gene: TRBJ2-7
len: 10
v_gene: TRBV3-1/TRBV3-2
CDR3aa: ASSQGAYEQY

j_gene: TRBJ1-1
len: 15
v_gene: TRBV7-9
CDR3aa: ASSPTWLGRTNTEAF

j_gene: TRBJ2-5
len: 13
v_gene: TRBV7-3
CDR3aa: ASSLTGLVQETQY

j_gene: TRBJ1-1
len: 12
v_gene: TRBV29-1
CDR3aa: SVYDGHSNTEAF

j_gene: TRBJ1-1
len: 11
v_gene: TRBV6-5
CDR3aa: ASSLDMNTEAF

j_gene: TRBJ2-3
len: 13
v_gene: TRBV6-5
CDR3aa: ASIKDSSSTDTQY

j_gene: TRBJ2-5
len: 12
v_gene: TRBV25-1
CDR3aa: ASSELDREETQY

j_gene: TRBJ2-1
len: 11
v_gene: TRBV18
CDR3aa: ASSPPVDSEQF

j_gene: TRBJ2-2
len: 12
v_gene: TRBV5-1
CDR3aa: ASGVAGLTGELF

j_gene: TRBJ1-4
len: 11
v_gene: TRBV5-1
CDR3aa: ASSLAVNEKLF

j_gene: TRBJ2-3
len: 14
v_gene: TRBV6-1
CDR3aa: ASSEGTDHITDTQY

j_gene: TRBJ1-1
len: 13
v_gene: TRBV11-2
CDR3aa: ASSLVYGSRTEAF

j_gene: TRBJ2-1
len: 14
v_gene: TRBV11-2
CDR3aa: ASSAPTWGSYNEQF

j_gene: TRBJ1-5
len: 13
v_gene: TRBV21-1
CDR3aa: ASSKAIYSNQPQH

j_gene: TRBJ1-1
len: 15
v_gene: TRBV28
CDR3aa: ASSSLFTYNMNTEAF

j_gene: TRBJ2-7
len: 17
v_gene: TRBV18
CDR3aa: ASSPFREGLRGPGNEQY

j_gene: TRBJ2-7
len: 13
v_gene: TRBV6-5
CDR3aa: ASSYLRQGPREQY

j_gene: TRBJ1-6
len: 14
v_gene: TRBV7-2
CDR3aa: ASSSGGGKGALHLH

j_gene: TRBJ1-1
len: 12
v_gene: TRBV30
CDR3aa: AWSPEGGRTEAF

j_gene: TRBJ1-5
len: 11
v_gene: TRBV3-1/TRBV3-2
CDR3aa: ASSPTNTRAQH

j_gene: TRBJ1-3
len: 9
v_gene: TRBV2
CDR3aa: ASSVDNTIY

j_gene: TRBJ1-2
len: 11
v_gene: TRBV28
CDR3aa: ASSLGGYYGYT

j_gene: TRBJ2-1
len: 14
v_gene: TRBV7-2
CDR3aa: ASSLTGRASYNEQF

j_gene: TRBJ2-7
len: 11
v_gene: TRBV11-3
CDR3aa: ASSGGTGVEQY

j_gene: TRBJ1-2
len: 12
v_gene: TRBV5-1
CDR3aa: ASNTGGSGGGYT

j_gene: TRBJ1-2
len: 8
v_gene: TRBV9
CDR3aa: ASSGEGYT

j_gene: TRBJ2-3
len: 13
v_gene: TRBV7-4
CDR3aa: ASSKITGGTDTQY

j_gene: TRBJ2-7
len: 12
v_gene: TRBV19
CDR3aa: ASSIATGTYEQY

j_gene: TRBJ2-3
len: 16
v_gene: TRBV19
CDR3aa: ASSNRRDRVEGTDTQY

j_gene: TRBJ2-7
len: 15
v_gene: TRBV16
CDR3aa: ASSQLRGRAHSYEQY

j_gene: TRBJ1-2
len: 14
v_gene: TRBV19
CDR3aa: ASSIGASAAFYGYT

j_gene: TRBJ1-2
len: 10
v_gene: TRBV5-1
CDR3aa: ASKDSNYGYT

j_gene: TRBJ2-7
len: 8
v_gene: TRBV20-1
CDR3aa: SLQGYEQY

j_gene: TRBJ1-3
len: 12
v_gene: TRBV14
CDR3aa: ASSPGHAGNTIY